The 10 T cell receptor beta chains below come from one sample, sequenced in a study of beta chain features in type 1 diabetes. These receptors' targets are unknown. Notes on the study in general: When Type 1 diabetes patients were examined, their TCRB CDR3s proved moderately but significantly shorter in all four CD4+ subsets.

All of the isolated RNA was reverse transcribed, so expressed TCRB transcripts were sequenced. Profiled with immunoSEQ multiplex PCR; TCRdb holds only in-frame clones, not every one. In the table there are 600,000 or so clones, more than 12% of which are singletons. Sequencing was performed on naive CD4+ T cells from blood. The source is a young man with type 1 diabetes.

This clone has a handful of counts. The V call is TRBV6-5, the J call TRBJ2-3; 8 bases are shared with TRBD2. The CDR3 has 13 amino acids. CDR1 is MNHEY, CDR2 SVGAGI, per germline. The V and J ends lost 10 bases and 1 base, in that order; junction bases with no gene match: 4. The CDR3 DNA reads as TGTGCCATTGCAGCGGGGGGCACAGATACGCAGTATTTT. This encodes CAIAAGGTDTQYF.

DNA for the CDR3: TGTGCCAGTACGGCGGGACAGTACACCGGGGAGCTGTTTTTT. Translating gives CASTAGQYTGELFF. The chain recombines TRBV19 with TRBJ2-2; D possibly corresponds to TRBD1 (7 bases). In germline, CDR1 is LNHDA, CDR2 SQIVND (reference sequence). Trimming pared 7 bases from V and 3 bases from J, leaving 12 bases between. The CDR3 runs to 14 residues. Drawing the rest from reference TRBV19 and TRBJ2-2, the complete variable domain is DGGITQSPKYLFRKEGQNVTLSCEQNLNHDAMYWYRQDPGQGLRLIYYSQIVNDFQKGDIAEGYSVSREKKESFPLTVTSAQKNPTAFYLCASTAGQYTGELFFGEGSRLTVL.

This clone was seen only a few times. This chain connects TRBV4-1 to TRBJ2-7, with 11 bases that match TRBD2. Looked up from germline, CDR1 is MGHRA and CDR2 is YSYEKL. Trimming removed 1 base from V and 1 base from J; junction bases left unmatched: 3. There are 16 residues in the CDR3. CDR3 sequence (DNA): TGCGCCAGCAGCCAAGGACTAGCGGGAACTTCCTACGAGCAGTACTTC. Its protein product is CASSQGLAGTSYEQYF.

This clone appeared a few times. This chain uses TRBV5-4 with TRBJ2-4, with D unresolved. Trimming took off 3 bases at V and 5 bases at J, with 9 bases between the two ends. The length of the CDR3 is 13 residues. Germline V gene data show CDR1 as SGHNT and CDR2 as YYREEE (reference sequence). The CDR3 coding sequence is TGTGCCAGCAGCTACATGGCGGAAAACATTCAGTACTTC. Amino acids: CASSYMAENIQYF.

In this sample, this clone turned up a few times. V and J are TRBV13 and TRBJ1-4, with no clear D. Germline assignment: CDR1 PRHDT and CDR2 FYEKMQ (reference sequence). The germline V and J ends were trimmed by 5 bases and 4 bases, with 14 bases remaining between them. The CDR3 totals 15 residues. The CDR3 DNA reads TGTGCCAGCAGCCCGCGCGTCGGTCGTAATGAAAAACTGTTTTTT. Translation: CASSPRVGRNEKLFF.

Points on this clone: This specimen includes other DNA sequences encoding the same CDR3. This chain links TRBV15 with TRBJ2-7, with 10 bases identical to TRBD1. V shed 2 bases, J shed 4 bases, and the junction held 5 bases outside the gene matches. The length of the CDR3 is 15 residues. In germline, CDR1 is LNHNV, CDR2 YYDKDF (reference sequence). The CDR3 sequence: CATSRRTGGVYEQYF. The CDR3 nucleotides read TGTGCCACCAGCAGAAGGACAGGGGGTGTGTACGAGCAGTACTTC.

CDR3 sequence (DNA): TGTGCCATCAGTGACAGCGTTAGAAGCTCCTACGAGCAGTACTTC. It codes for CAISDSVRSSYEQYF. The chain employs TRBV10-3 and TRBJ2-7, with D hard to call. The length of the CDR3 is 15 residues. V lost 3 bases and J 0 bases, leaving 12 bases between the germline ends. The germline V gene encodes CDR1 ENHRY and CDR2 SYGVKD.

In its sample, this clone was seen a few times. This chain uses TRBV4-3 with TRBJ2-7; TRBD1 is a possible D gene (6 bases). This CDR3 is built from 13 residues. Germline V gives CDR1 LGHNA, CDR2 YSLEER. Trimming took off 5 bases at V and 6 bases at J, with 14 bases between the two ends. CDR3 bases: TGCGCCAGCAGCAGTACAGGGCTAAGCGAGCAGTACTTC. Protein sequence: CASSSTGLSEQYF.

CDR3 bases: TGTGCCAGCTCACCACGGATCGGGACAGACAATGAAAAACTGTTTTTT. Its protein product is CASSPRIGTDNEKLFF. This sequence joins TRBV18 and TRBJ1-4; TRBD1 agrees at 7 bases. CDR1 is KGHSH and CDR2 is LQKENI in the germline V gene. V trimming: 1 base; J trimming: 5 bases; junction bases outside the gene matches: 7. The CDR3 covers 16 residues.

The genes are TRBV2 and TRBJ2-5; possibly TRBD1 for D (6 bases). The germline V and J ends were trimmed by 7 bases and 9 bases, with 21 bases remaining between them. The CDR3 runs 14 residues. Germline-derived CDR1 and CDR2 are SNHLY and FYNNEI. CDR3 protein: CASTNTGSPDAQYF. The CDR3 bases are TGTGCCAGCACTAACACAGGGTCCCCTGACGCCCAGTACTTC.